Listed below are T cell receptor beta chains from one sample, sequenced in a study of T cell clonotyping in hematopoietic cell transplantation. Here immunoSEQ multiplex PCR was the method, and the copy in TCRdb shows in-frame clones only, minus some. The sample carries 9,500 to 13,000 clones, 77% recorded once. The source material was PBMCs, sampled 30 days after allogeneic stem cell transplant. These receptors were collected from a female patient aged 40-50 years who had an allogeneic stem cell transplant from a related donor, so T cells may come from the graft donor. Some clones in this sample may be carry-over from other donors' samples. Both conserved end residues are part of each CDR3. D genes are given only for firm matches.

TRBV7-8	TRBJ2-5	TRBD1	CASSTRQGAVTQYF
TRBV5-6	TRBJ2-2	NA	CASSLGAGNTGELFF
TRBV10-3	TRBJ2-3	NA	CASNLGAGTDTQYF
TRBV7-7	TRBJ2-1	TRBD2	CASSLVGGEQFF
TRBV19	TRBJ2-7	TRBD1	CASSRSKGAVSSYEQYF
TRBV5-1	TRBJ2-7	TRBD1	CASSQRPGQGNGEQYF
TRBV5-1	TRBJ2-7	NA	CASSPGGGSSYEQYF
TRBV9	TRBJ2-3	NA	CASNLRPSSTDTQYF
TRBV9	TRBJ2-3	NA	CASSGPPRVDTQYF
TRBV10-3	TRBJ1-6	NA	CATGAENYNSPLHF